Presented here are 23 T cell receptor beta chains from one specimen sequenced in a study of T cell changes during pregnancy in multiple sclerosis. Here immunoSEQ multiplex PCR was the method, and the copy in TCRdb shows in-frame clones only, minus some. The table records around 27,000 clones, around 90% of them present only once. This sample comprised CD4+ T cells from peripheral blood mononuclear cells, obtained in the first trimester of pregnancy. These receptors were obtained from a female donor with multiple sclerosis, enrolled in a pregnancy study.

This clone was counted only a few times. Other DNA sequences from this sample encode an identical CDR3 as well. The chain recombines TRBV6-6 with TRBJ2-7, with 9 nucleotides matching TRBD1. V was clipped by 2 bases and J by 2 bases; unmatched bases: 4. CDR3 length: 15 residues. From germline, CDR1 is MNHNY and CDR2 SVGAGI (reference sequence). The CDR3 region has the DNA TGTGCCAGCAGTTACGACCGGGACAGGGCCTACGAGCAGTACTTC. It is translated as CASSYDRDRAYEQYF.

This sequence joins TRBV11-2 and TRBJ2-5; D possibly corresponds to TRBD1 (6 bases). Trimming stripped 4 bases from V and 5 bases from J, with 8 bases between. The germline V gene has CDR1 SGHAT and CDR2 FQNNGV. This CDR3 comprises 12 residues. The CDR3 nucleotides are TGTGCCAGCAGCTCCCAGGGGGAGACCCAGTACTTC. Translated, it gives CASSSQGETQYF.

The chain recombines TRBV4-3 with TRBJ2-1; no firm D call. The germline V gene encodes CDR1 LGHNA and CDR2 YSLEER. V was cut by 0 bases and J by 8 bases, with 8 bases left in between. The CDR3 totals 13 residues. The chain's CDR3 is CASSQDRRDEQFF. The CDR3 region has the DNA TGCGCCAGCAGCCAAGATCGCCGGGATGAGCAGTTCTTC.

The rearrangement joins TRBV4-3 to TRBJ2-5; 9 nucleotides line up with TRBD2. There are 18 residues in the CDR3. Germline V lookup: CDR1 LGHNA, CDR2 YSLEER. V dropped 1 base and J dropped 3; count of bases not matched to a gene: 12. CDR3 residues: CASSQVPRGRGREETQYF. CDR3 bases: TGCGCCAGCAGCCAAGTCCCCCGCGGGAGGGGGCGGGAAGAGACCCAGTACTTC.

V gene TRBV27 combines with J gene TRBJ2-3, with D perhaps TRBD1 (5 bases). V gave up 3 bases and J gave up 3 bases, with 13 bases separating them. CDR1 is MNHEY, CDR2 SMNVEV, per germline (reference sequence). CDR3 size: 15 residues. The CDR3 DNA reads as TGTGCCAGCAGTTTCGAACTCGCAGGGACAGATACGCAGTATTTT. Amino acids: CASSFELAGTDTQYF.

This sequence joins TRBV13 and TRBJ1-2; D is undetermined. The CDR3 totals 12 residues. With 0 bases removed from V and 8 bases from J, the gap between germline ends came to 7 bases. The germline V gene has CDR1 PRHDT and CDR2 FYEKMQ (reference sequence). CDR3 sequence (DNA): TGTGCCAGCAGCTTAGGACAGCGGGGCTACACCTTC. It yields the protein CASSLGQRGYTF.

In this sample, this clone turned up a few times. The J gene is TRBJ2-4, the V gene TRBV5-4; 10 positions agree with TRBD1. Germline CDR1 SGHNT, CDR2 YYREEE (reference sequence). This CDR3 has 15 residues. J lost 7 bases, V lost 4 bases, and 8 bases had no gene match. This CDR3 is CASSPGDRGYNIQYF. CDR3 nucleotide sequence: TGTGCCAGCAGCCCGGGGGACAGGGGCTATAACATTCAGTACTTC.

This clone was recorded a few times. For the CDR3, the DNA is TGTGCCTGGAGTACCTGGGACTACGGAACTCAGCAGTACTTC. It codes for CAWSTWDYGTQQYF. The chain links TRBV30 to TRBJ2-7; 7 positions agree with TRBD2. Germline V CDR1 and CDR2: GTSNPN, SVGIG (reference sequence). V lost 2 bases, J lost 8 bases, and 12 bases stayed unmatched. The CDR3 runs to 14 residues.

The CDR3 nucleotides are TGTGCCAGCAGCTCCTGGGGCGGGGGGAGCACAGATACGCAGTATTTT. Translation gives CASSSWGGGSTDTQYF. The chain joins TRBV7-3 to TRBJ2-3; 8 bases map to TRBD2. V was clipped by 4 bases and J by 0 bases; unmatched bases: 6. CDR1 is SGHTA and CDR2 is FQGTGA in the germline V gene. CDR3 length: 16 amino acids.

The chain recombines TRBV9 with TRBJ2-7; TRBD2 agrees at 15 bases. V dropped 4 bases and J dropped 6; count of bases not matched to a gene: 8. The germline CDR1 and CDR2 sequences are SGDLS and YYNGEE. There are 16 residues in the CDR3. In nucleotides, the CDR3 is TGTGCCAGCAGCCCGCGGACGGGACTAGCGGGGGGCGAGCAGTACTTC. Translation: CASSPRTGLAGGEQYF. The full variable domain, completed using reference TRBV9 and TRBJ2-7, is DSGVTQTPKHLITATGQRVTLRCSPRSGDLSVYWYQQSLDQGLQFLIQYYNGEERAKGNILERFSAQQFPDLHSELNLSSLELGDSALYFCASSPRTGLAGGEQYFGPGTRLTVT.

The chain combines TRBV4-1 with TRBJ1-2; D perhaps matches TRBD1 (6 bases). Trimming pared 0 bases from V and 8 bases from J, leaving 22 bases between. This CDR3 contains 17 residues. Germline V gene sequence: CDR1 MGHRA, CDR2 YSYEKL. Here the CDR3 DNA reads TGCGCCAGCAGCCAAGAGTCCGGGACACGGTATACGGGAGGCTACACCTTC. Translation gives CASSQESGTRYTGGYTF.

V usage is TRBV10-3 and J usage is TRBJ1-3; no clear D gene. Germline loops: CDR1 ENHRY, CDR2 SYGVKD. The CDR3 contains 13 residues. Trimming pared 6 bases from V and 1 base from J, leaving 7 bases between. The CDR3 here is CAISSASGNTIYF. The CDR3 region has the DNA TGTGCCATCAGCTCCGCGTCTGGAAACACCATATATTTT.

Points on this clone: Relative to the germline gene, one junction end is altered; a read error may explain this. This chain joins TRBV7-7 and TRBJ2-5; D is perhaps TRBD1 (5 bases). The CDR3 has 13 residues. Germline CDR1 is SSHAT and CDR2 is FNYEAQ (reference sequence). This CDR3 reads CASSLDSQETQYF. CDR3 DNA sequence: TGTGCTAGCAGCTTAGACAGTCAAGAGACCCAGTACTTC.

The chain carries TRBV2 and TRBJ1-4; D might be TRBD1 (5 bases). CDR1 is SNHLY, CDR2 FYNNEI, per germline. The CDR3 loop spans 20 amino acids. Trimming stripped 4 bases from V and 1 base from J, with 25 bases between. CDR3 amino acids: CASSAPLGRQMGGTNEKLFF. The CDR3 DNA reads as TGTGCCAGCAGTGCCCCCCTGGGGCGACAAATGGGAGGAACTAATGAAAAACTGTTTTTT.

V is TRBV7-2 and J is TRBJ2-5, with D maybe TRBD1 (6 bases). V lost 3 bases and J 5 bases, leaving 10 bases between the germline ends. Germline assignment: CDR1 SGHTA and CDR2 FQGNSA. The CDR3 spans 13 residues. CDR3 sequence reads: CASSFSGGETQYF. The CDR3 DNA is TGTGCCAGCAGCTTCAGTGGGGGCGAGACCCAGTACTTC.

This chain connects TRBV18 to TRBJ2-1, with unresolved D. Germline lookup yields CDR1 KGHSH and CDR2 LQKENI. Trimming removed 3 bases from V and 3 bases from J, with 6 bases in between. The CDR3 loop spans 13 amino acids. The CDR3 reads CASSPIGYNEQFF. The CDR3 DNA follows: TGTGCCAGCTCACCGATCGGCTACAATGAGCAGTTCTTC.

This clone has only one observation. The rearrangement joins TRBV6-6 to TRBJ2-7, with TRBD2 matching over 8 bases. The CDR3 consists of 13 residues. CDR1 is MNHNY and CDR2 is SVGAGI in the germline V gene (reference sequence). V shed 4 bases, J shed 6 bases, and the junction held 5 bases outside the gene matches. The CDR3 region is CASSFEAGGEQYF. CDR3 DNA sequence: TGTGCCAGCAGTTTCGAGGCGGGGGGCGAGCAGTACTTC.

CDR3: CASSVRGFSGNTIYF. The DNA of the CDR3 is TGTGCCAGCAGCGTACGAGGGTTCTCTGGAAACACCATATATTTT. The chain links TRBV9 to TRBJ1-3; no clear D. Trimming left V 1 base short and J 0 bases short, with 8 bases between. The germline CDR1 and CDR2 sequences are SGDLS and YYNGEE. CDR3 length: 15 residues. Filled out from reference TRBV9 and TRBJ1-3, the complete variable domain reads DSGVTQTPKHLITATGQRVTLRCSPRSGDLSVYWYQQSLDQGLQFLIQYYNGEERAKGNILERFSAQQFPDLHSELNLSSLELGDSALYFCASSVRGFSGNTIYFGEGSWLTVV.

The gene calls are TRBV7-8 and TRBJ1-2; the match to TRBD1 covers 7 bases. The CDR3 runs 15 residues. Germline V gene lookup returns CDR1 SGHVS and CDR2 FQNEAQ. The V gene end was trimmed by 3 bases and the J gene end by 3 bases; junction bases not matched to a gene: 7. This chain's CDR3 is CASSFFTRGDYGYTF. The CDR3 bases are TGTGCCAGCAGCTTCTTTACCAGGGGGGACTATGGCTACACCTTC. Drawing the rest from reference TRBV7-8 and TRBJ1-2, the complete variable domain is GAGVSQSPRYKVAKRGQDVALRCDPISGHVSLFWYQQALGQGPEFLTYFQNEAQLDKSGLPSDRFFAERPEGSVSTLKIQRTQQEDSAVYLCASSFFTRGDYGYTFGSGTRLTVV.

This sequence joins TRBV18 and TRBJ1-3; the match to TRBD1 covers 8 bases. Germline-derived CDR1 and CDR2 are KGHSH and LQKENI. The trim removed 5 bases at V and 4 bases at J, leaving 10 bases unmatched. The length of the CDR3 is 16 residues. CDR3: CASSIFPGQEGNTIYF. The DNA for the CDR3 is TGTGCCAGCTCAATATTTCCGGGACAGGAAGGAAACACCATATATTTT.

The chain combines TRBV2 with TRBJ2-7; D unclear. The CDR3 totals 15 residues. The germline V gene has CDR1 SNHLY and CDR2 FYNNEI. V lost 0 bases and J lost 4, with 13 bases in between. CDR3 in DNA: TGTGCCAGCAGTGAAGCGCGTAACGTCCAATACGAGCAGTACTTC. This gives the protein CASSEARNVQYEQYF.

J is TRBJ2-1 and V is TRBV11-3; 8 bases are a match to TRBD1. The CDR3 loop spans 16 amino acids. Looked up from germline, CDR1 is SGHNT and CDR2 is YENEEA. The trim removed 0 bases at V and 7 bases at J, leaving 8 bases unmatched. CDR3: CASSLDGQGAGNEQFF. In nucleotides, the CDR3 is TGTGCCAGCAGCTTAGATGGGCAGGGGGCCGGGAATGAGCAGTTCTTC.

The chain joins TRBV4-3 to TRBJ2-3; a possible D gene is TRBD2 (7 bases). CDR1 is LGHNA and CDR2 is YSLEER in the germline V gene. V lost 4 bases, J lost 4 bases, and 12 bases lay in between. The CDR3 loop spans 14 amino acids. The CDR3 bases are TGCGCCAGCAGCCGCGGGGGCTTGGCAGATACGCAGTATTTT. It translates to CASSRGGLADTQYF.